This T cell receptor beta chain is drawn from a study of technical replicates of blood from a few donors. This clone was picked up one time. The data were produced by immunoSEQ multiplex PCR, yet TCRdb's version contains in-frame clones alone and is incomplete. The sample includes approximately 87,000 clones, more than 90% seen only once; the top ten take about 0.38%. V was cut by 4 bases and J by 7 bases, with 16 bases left in between. This CDR3 has 14 residues. The germline gives CDR1 GTSNPN, CDR2 SVGIG (reference sequence). What was sequenced was T cells isolated from PBMCs. V and J are TRBV30 and TRBJ1-4, with D perhaps TRBD1 (5 bases). The clonotype originates from a human donor in good health. Some clones in this sample may be carry-over from other donors' samples. CDR3 coding DNA: TGTGCCTGGACCCGGGGAGGGGCAAGTGAAAAACTGTTTTTT. Encoded protein: CAWTRGGASEKLFF.